A single sample is the source of the 26 T cell receptor beta chains below, sequenced in a study of cytomegalovirus exposure and HLA in healthy donors. Researchers ran the PCR with 60 Vbeta and 13 Jbeta primers. Method: immunoSEQ multiplex PCR; TCRdb's copy keeps in-frame clones and lacks some. Of under 150,000 clones listed, 73% are singletons. Sequencing was performed on PBMCs. Receptor source: a middle-aged woman in good health and CMV-seronegative.

This chain joins TRBV28 and TRBJ1-2; possible D gene TRBD1, 6 bases. This CDR3 is built from 16 residues. V gave up 6 bases and J gave up 5 bases, with 22 bases separating them. CDR1 is MDHEN and CDR2 is SYDVKM in the germline V gene. CDR3 residues: CASSIRGRAAGYGYTF. CDR3 nucleotide sequence: TGTGCCAGCAGCATCAGGGGCCGCGCCGCGGGTTATGGCTACACCTTC.

The genes are TRBV19 and TRBJ1-5; weak D call: TRBD1 (5 bases). This CDR3 comprises 19 residues. Germline values: CDR1 LNHDA, CDR2 SQIVND (reference sequence). The V end was cut by 7 bases, the J end by 0 bases, with 25 bases between. CDR3 sequence reads: CASTQKWGTLLVSNQPQHF. The CDR3 DNA reads as TGTGCCAGTACCCAAAAGTGGGGCACCCTCTTAGTTAGCAATCAGCCCCAGCATTTT.

Only a few counts were recorded for this clone. V usage is TRBV19 and J usage is TRBJ1-6; 8 nucleotides line up with TRBD1. The CDR3 sequence is 17 residues long. Looked up from germline, CDR1 is LNHDA and CDR2 is SQIVND (reference sequence). The trim removed 5 bases at V and 6 bases at J, leaving 12 bases unmatched. DNA of the CDR3: TGTGCCAGTAGTCCGACAGGGGAGCTTGGGTTTAATTCACCCCTCCACTTT. This encodes CASSPTGELGFNSPLHF. The whole variable domain, remainder taken from reference TRBV19 and TRBJ1-6, is DGGITQSPKYLFRKEGQNVTLSCEQNLNHDAMYWYRQDPGQGLRLIYYSQIVNDFQKGDIAEGYSVSREKKESFPLTVTSAQKNPTAFYLCASSPTGELGFNSPLHFGNGTRLTVT.

This clone appeared once. J is TRBJ1-2 and V is TRBV7-2, with 9 bases identical to TRBD1. Germline trimming cut 4 bases from V and 8 bases from J; bases unmatched to any gene: 8. CDR3 size: 14 residues. Germline CDR1 and CDR2: SGHTA and FQGNSA. CDR3 sequence (DNA): TGTGCCAGCAGCTCACCCAACAGGGGGCGAGGCTACACCTTC. Translation gives CASSSPNRGRGYTF.

The chain employs TRBV10-2 and TRBJ2-7; 7 bases fit TRBD1. The V gene end was trimmed by 4 bases and the J gene end by 1 base; junction bases not matched to a gene: 7. The germline gives CDR1 WSHSY, CDR2 SAAADI. The CDR3 has 15 amino acids. The CDR3 reads CASSGTRGLSYEQYF. The CDR3 coding sequence is TGCGCCAGCAGTGGGACGAGGGGGCTGTCCTACGAGCAGTACTTC.

The CDR3 loop is CASSGDRDYGYTF. Here the CDR3 DNA reads TGTGCCAGCAGCGGCGACAGGGACTATGGCTACACCTTC. This chain links TRBV2 with TRBJ1-2; TRBD1 aligns across 7 bases. Germline loops: CDR1 SNHLY, CDR2 FYNNEI. The CDR3 is made up of 13 amino acids. Germline trimming cut 6 bases from V and 3 bases from J; bases unmatched to any gene: 4.

This clone was seen once. V usage is TRBV5-4 and J usage is TRBJ2-3, with D perhaps TRBD1 (6 bases). Trimming shortened V by 4 bases and J by 2 bases, and 11 bases separated the two germline ends. Germline V lookup: CDR1 SGHNT, CDR2 YYREEE (reference sequence). The CDR3 runs 14 residues. The CDR3 spells CASSTGQNTDTQYF. The CDR3 region has the DNA TGTGCCAGCAGCACAGGACAGAACACAGATACGCAGTATTTT.

V gene TRBV18 combines with J gene TRBJ2-2; 7 bases are a match to TRBD1. CDR1 is KGHSH, CDR2 LQKENI, per germline. The CDR3 sequence is 16 residues long. After removal of 5 bases from V and 1 base from J, the junction contained 7 bases not matched to a gene. This CDR3 reads CASSFRQGENTGELFF. Here the CDR3 DNA reads TGTGCCAGCTCATTCCGGCAGGGGGAGAACACCGGGGAGCTGTTTTTT.

In its sample, this clone was seen a few times. J is TRBJ1-1 and V is TRBV6-1; D perhaps matches TRBD1 (6 bases). The CDR3 runs to 15 residues. Germline CDR1 and CDR2: MNHNS and SASEGT. V lost 7 bases and J 7 bases, leaving 22 bases between the germline ends. The CDR3 sequence is CASTLSRGAVHEAFF. In nucleotides, the CDR3 is TGTGCCAGCACTCTAAGTCGGGGGGCGGTCCATGAAGCTTTCTTT.

The chain couples TRBV4-1 to TRBJ1-4; D perhaps matches TRBD1 (6 bases). The CDR3 is 13 amino acids. In germline, CDR1 is MGHRA, CDR2 YSYEKL. The V and J ends lost 4 bases and 5 bases respectively, with 8 bases between them. The CDR3 DNA sequence: TGCGCCAGCAGCCCCCAGGGGAATGAAAAACTGTTTTTT. This encodes CASSPQGNEKLFF.

The chain carries TRBV7-9 and TRBJ2-2, with 7 bases fitting TRBD2. The germline gives CDR1 SEHNR, CDR2 FQNEAQ (reference sequence). With V trimmed by 3 bases and J by 0 bases, 4 bases remained unmatched. The CDR3 has 16 residues. CDR3 in amino acids: CASSLGGGANTGELFF. CDR3 nucleotides: TGTGCCAGCAGCTTGGGGGGGGGAGCGAACACCGGGGAGCTGTTTTTT.

Only one count was recorded for this clone. The V gene is TRBV19, the J gene TRBJ2-5, with D unclear. CDR3 size: 14 residues. Germline CDR1 LNHDA, CDR2 SQIVND (reference sequence). V lost 4 bases and J 0 bases, leaving 9 bases between the germline ends. CDR3 in DNA: TGTGCCAGTAGTACAAGCGTGTACCAAGAGACCCAGTACTTC. Translating gives CASSTSVYQETQYF.

This chain uses TRBV5-1 with TRBJ1-2; a possible D gene is TRBD1 (6 bases). Between the trimmed V and J ends, which lost 3 bases and 5 bases, there was a span of 8 bases. Per the germline V gene, CDR1 is SGHRS and CDR2 is YFSETQ. This CDR3 is 12 amino acids long. The CDR3 DNA reads as TGCGCCAGCAGCTCCACAGGGTATGGCTACACCTTC. Translated: CASSSTGYGYTF.

V gene TRBV2 combines with J gene TRBJ1-2, with D possibly matching TRBD1 (5 bases). The CDR3 runs to 13 residues. From germline, CDR1 is SNHLY and CDR2 FYNNEI. The V and J ends lost 6 bases and 3 bases respectively, with 11 bases between them. The CDR3 DNA reads as TGTGCCAGCAGGACGACAGCCGACTATGGCTACACCTTC. This translates into CASRTTADYGYTF.

The genes are TRBV4-2 and TRBJ2-5, with TRBD2 identical over 9 bases. The V segment lost 4 bases and the J segment 1 base; nucleotides outside the gene matches: 13. Looked up from germline, CDR1 is LGHNA and CDR2 is YNFKEQ. The CDR3 runs to 18 residues. The CDR3 is CASSPRGASGDPQETQYF. DNA of the CDR3: TGTGCCAGCAGCCCTCGCGGGGCTAGCGGGGACCCCCAAGAGACCCAGTACTTC.

V usage is TRBV2 and J usage is TRBJ2-7; 10 nucleotides line up with TRBD2. V gave up 6 bases and J gave up 4 bases; unmatched junction bases: 3. Per the germline V gene, CDR1 is SNHLY and CDR2 is FYNNEI. The CDR3 extends over 13 amino acids. The CDR3 DNA reads TGTGCCAGCAGGGCTAGCGGGGGTTACGAGCAGTACTTC. This codes for CASRASGGYEQYF.

V and J are TRBV18 and TRBJ1-4; no clear D. This CDR3 has 17 residues. V lost 4 bases and J 0 bases, leaving 15 bases between the germline ends. Germline V gene lookup returns CDR1 KGHSH and CDR2 LQKENI. This CDR3 is CASSLTPPASTNEKLFF. DNA of the CDR3: TGTGCCAGCTCACTGACTCCCCCAGCCTCAACTAATGAAAAACTGTTTTTT.

There are a few counts of this clone. The chain couples TRBV27 to TRBJ1-1; 7 bases align to TRBD1. After removal of 3 bases from V and 4 bases from J, the junction contained 5 bases not matched to a gene. CDR1 MNHEY and CDR2 SMNVEV come from the germline V gene (reference sequence). The CDR3 has 14 amino acids. The CDR3 sequence is CASSLTGPGTEAFF. In nucleotides, the CDR3 is TGTGCCAGCAGTTTGACAGGGCCTGGCACTGAAGCTTTCTTT.

CDR3 in DNA: TGCGCCAGCAGCCGTCTGATTCTCAGGGTTGAGACCCAGTACTTC. Protein sequence: CASSRLILRVETQYF. The rearrangement joins TRBV4-1 to TRBJ2-5; D possibly corresponds to TRBD1 (5 bases). Germline lookup yields CDR1 MGHRA and CDR2 YSYEKL. This CDR3 region has 15 residues. V was cut by 4 bases and J by 5 bases, with 17 bases left in between.

This chain links TRBV21-1 with TRBJ2-5; the table names TRBD2, a call not compared with the DNA. TRBV21-1 is recorded as a pseudogene. The length of the CDR3 is 18 residues. The DNA of the CDR3 is TGTGCCAGCAGAAATCTGATGGGGCTAGCGGGGGGGCGAGAGACCCAGTACTTC. Its translation is CASRNLMGLAGGRETQYF.

The table lists this clone with a few counts. The genes are TRBV4-1 and TRBJ2-7; TRBD1 agrees at 8 bases. The germline gives CDR1 MGHRA, CDR2 YSYEKL. V lost 3 bases, J lost 5 bases, and 9 bases stayed unmatched. CDR3 length: 15 residues. The DNA of the CDR3 is TGCGCCAGCAGCCATCCCGGACAGGGCTCGAACGAGCAGTACTTC. The encoded protein is CASSHPGQGSNEQYF.

This clone was recorded only once. This chain joins TRBV28 and TRBJ1-5; D call uncertain. The CDR3 loop spans 17 amino acids. Deletions cut 3 bases from V and 7 bases from J, with 22 bases between. Germline-derived CDR1 and CDR2 are MDHEN and SYDVKM. The CDR3 region has the DNA TGTGCCAGCAGTTTGGTGGAAATGTTTGGCGCAGGCCAGCCCCAGCATTTT. Amino acid sequence: CASSLVEMFGAGQPQHF.

The table lists this clone with a few counts. V and J are TRBV27 and TRBJ1-1; a possible D gene is TRBD1 (5 bases). The germline V and J ends were trimmed by 4 bases and 4 bases, with 10 bases remaining between them. Germline CDR1 MNHEY, CDR2 SMNVEV (reference sequence). The CDR3 consists of 13 residues. CDR3 region: CASSYYQGTEAFF. The DNA for the CDR3 is TGTGCCAGCAGTTACTACCAGGGCACTGAAGCTTTCTTT.

The V gene is TRBV5-4, the J gene TRBJ1-4; 8 bases fit TRBD1. Germline lookup yields CDR1 SGHNT and CDR2 YYREEE (reference sequence). The CDR3 runs to 12 residues. V shed 2 bases, J shed 10 bases, and the junction held 1 base outside the gene matches. The CDR3 protein is CASSFDRGKLFF. Written as DNA, the CDR3 is TGTGCCAGCAGCTTCGACAGGGGAAAACTGTTTTTT.

Only a few counts were recorded for this clone. V usage is TRBV2 and J usage is TRBJ1-2; the D gene is possibly TRBD1 (5 bases). CDR3 length: 14 amino acids. Trimming pared 11 bases from V and 1 base from J, leaving 17 bases between. Per the germline V gene, CDR1 is SNHLY and CDR2 is FYNNEI. CDR3 protein: CAGVRRAFNYGYTF. In DNA form, the CDR3 reads TGTGCCGGGGTCCGCAGGGCCTTTAACTATGGCTACACCTTC.

The rearrangement uses TRBV13 and TRBJ1-1, with a weak D call TRBD1 (5 bases). Between the trimmed V and J ends, which lost 4 bases and 4 bases, there was a span of 10 bases. The CDR3 sequence is 13 residues long. Germline CDR1 and CDR2: PRHDT and FYEKMQ (reference sequence). The CDR3 protein is CASSYEGVTEAFF. The CDR3 nucleotides are TGTGCCAGCAGCTATGAAGGGGTCACTGAAGCTTTCTTT.